This TCR beta chain was profiled in a study of cytomegalovirus exposure and HLA in healthy donors. Whole-study results and caveats: The likely origin of a cluster of highly shared sequence variants was a sequencing artifact.

Likely unrecorded immune exposures existed in these nominally healthy donors. The PCR had 60 Vbeta and 13 Jbeta primers. The data were produced by immunoSEQ multiplex PCR, yet TCRdb's version contains in-frame clones alone and is incomplete. The sample totals 130,000 to 150,000 clones. This CDR3 comprises 14 residues. Trimming stripped 5 bases from V and 7 bases from J, with 17 bases between. CDR1 is SGHTA and CDR2 is FQGNSA in the germline V gene. In the case of this clone: The antigen remains unidentified.

Sequenced: PBMCs. This chain links TRBV7-2 with TRBJ1-2, with D perhaps TRBD1 (6 bases). This clonotype was obtained from a male donor in good health and CMV-seronegative. The CDR3 sequence is CASSHASGAGGYTF. CDR3 bases: TGTGCCAGCAGCCACGCCTCAGGGGCGGGTGGCTACACCTTC.